This T cell receptor beta chain was captured by sequencing in a study of blood T cell repertoires in COVID-19. Across the study: The United States, Italy and Spain supplied acute and convalescent COVID-19 samples.

As handled by the study authors: Amplifying reference gene primers gave estimates of nucleated cell counts. The repertoire was sequenced with immunoSEQ multiplex PCR; TCRdb's copy has only in-frame clones and lacks some. The V and J calls and clone size are taken from that table; D and trimming were inferred from the DNA. Here the sample spans 95,000 to 110,000 clones, roughly 84% being singletons. The CDR3 length is 12 residues. Unmatched junction bases numbered 7, after V lost 9 bases and J lost 5 bases. Germline V gene lookup returns CDR1 LNHDA and CDR2 SQIVND (reference sequence). Sequencing was done on a sample of peripheral blood. This clonotype originated in a human donor in a cohort sampled during active COVID-19. V is TRBV19 and J is TRBJ2-7; 7 bases map to TRBD2. The CDR3 sequence: CASPWEGNEQYF. CDR3 sequence (DNA): TGTGCCAGCCCCTGGGAGGGCAACGAGCAGTACTTC.